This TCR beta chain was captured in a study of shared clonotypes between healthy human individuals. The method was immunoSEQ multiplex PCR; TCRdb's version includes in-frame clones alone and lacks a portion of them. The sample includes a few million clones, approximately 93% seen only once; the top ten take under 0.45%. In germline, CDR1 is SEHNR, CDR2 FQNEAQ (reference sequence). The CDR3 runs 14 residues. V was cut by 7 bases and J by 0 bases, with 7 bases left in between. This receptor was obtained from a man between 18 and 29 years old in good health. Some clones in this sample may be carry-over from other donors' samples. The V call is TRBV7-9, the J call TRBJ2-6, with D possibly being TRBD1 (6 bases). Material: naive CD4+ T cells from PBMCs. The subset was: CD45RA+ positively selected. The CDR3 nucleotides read TGTGCCAGCATGGGGGCCTCTGGGGCCAACGTCCTGACTTTC. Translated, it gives CASMGASGANVLTF.